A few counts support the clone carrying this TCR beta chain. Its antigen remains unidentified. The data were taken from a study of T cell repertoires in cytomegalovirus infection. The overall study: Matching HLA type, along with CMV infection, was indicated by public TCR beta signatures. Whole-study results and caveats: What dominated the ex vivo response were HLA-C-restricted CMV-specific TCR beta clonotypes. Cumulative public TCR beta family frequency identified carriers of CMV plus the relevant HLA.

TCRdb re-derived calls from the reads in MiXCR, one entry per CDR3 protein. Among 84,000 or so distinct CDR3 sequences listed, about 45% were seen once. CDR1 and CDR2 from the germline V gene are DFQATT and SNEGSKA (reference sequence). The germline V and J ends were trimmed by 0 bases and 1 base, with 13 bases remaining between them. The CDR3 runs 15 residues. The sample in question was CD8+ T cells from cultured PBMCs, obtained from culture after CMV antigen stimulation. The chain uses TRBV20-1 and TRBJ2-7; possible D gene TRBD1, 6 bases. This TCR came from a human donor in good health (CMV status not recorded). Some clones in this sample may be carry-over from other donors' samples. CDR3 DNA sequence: TGCAGTGCTAGAGAATCAGGGGTCTCTTCCTACGAGCAGTACTTC. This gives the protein CSARESGVSSYEQYF.